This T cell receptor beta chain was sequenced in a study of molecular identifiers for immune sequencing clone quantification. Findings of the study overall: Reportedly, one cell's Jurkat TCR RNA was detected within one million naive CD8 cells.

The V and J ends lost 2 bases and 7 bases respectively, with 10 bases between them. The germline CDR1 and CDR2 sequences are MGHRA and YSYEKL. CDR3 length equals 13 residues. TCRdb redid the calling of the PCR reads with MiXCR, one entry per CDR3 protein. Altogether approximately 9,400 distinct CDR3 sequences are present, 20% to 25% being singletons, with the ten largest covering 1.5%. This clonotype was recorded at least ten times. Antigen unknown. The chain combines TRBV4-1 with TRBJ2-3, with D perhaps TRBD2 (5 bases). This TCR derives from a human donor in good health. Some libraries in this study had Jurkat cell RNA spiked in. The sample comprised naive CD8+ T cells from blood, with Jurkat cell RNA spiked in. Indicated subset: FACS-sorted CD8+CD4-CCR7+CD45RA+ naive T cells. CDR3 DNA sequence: TGCGCCAGCAGCCAACCGGGGTCCCATACGCAGTATTTT. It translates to CASSQPGSHTQYF.